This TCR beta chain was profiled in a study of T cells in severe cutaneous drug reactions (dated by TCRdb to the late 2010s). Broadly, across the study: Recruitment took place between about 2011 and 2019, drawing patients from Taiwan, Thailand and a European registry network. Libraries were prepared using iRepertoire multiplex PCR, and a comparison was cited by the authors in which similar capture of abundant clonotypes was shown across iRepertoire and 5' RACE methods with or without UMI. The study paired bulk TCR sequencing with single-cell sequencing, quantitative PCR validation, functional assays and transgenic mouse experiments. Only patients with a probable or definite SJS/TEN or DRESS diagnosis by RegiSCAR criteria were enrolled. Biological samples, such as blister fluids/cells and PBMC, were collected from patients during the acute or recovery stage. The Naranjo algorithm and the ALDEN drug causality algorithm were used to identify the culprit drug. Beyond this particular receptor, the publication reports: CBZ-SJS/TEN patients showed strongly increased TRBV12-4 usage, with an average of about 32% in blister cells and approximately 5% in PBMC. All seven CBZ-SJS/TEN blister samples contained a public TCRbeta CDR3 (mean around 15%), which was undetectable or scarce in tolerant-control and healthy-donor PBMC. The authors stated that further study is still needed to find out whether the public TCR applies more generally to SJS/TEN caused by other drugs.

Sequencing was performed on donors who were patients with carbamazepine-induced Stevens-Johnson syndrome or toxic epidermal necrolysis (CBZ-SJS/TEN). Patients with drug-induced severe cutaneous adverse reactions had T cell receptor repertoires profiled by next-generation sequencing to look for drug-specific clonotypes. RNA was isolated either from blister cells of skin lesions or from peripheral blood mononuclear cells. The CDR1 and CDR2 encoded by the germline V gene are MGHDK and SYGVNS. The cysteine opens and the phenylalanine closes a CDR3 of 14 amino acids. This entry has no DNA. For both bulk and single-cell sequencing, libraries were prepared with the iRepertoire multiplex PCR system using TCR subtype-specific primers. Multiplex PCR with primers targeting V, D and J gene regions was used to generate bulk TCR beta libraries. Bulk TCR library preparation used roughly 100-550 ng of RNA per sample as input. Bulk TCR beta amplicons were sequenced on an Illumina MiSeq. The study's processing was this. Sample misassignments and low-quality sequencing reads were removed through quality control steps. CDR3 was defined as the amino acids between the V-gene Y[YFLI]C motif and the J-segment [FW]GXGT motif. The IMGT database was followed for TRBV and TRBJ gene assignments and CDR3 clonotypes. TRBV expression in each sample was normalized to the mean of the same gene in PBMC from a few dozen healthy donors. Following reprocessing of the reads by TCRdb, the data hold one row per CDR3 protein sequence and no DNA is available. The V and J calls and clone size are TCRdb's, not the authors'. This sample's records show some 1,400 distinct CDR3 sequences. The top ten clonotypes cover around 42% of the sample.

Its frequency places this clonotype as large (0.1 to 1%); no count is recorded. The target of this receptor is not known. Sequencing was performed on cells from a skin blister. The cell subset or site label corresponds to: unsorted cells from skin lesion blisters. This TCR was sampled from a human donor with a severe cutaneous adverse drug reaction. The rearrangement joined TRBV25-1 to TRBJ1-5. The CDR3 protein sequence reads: CASSEWEGNQPQHF. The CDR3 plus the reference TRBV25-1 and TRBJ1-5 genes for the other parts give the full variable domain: EADIYQTPRYLVIGTGKKITLECSQTMGHDKMYWYQQDPGMELHLIHYSYGVNSTEKGDLSSESTVSRIRTEHFPLTLESARPSHTSQYLCASSEWEGNQPQHFGDGTRLSIL.